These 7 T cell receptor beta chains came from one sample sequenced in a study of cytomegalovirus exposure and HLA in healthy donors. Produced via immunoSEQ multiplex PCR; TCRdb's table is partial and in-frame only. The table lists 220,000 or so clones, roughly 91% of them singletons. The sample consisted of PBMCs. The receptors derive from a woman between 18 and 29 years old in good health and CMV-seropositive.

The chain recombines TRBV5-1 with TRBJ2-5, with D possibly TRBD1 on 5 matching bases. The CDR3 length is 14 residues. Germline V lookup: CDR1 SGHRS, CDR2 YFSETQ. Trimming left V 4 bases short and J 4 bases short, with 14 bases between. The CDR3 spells CASSPGGARETQYF. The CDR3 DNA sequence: TGCGCCAGCAGCCCGGGTGGGGCCAGAGAGACCCAGTACTTC.

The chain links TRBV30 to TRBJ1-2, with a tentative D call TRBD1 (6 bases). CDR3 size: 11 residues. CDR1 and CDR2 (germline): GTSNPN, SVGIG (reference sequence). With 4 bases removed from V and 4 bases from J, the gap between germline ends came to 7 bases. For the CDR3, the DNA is TGTGCCTGGACAGGGGCCTATGGCTACACCTTC. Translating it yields CAWTGAYGYTF.

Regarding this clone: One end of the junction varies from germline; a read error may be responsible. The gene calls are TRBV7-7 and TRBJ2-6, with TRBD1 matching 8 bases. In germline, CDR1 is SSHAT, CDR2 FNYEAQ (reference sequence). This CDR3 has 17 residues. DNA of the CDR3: TGTGCTAGCAGCTCCCCAGGGGGCGTGCTTGGGGCCAACGTCCTGACTTTC. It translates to CASSSPGGVLGANVLTF.

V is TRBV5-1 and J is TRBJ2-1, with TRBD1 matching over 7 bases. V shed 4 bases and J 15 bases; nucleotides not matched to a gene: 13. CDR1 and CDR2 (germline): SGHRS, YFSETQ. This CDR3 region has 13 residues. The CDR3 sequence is CASSPWGQSLGFF. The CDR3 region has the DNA TGCGCCAGCAGCCCCTGGGGACAGAGCCTCGGGTTCTTC.

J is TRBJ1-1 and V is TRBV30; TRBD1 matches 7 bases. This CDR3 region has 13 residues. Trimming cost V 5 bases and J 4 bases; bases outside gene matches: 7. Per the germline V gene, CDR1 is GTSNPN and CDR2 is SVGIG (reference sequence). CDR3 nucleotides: TGTGCCTGGTCCCTACAGGGGCCCACTGAAGCTTTCTTT. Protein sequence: CAWSLQGPTEAFF.

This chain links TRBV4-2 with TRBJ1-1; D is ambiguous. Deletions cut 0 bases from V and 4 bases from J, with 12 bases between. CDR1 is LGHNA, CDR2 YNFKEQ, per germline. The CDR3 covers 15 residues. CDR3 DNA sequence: TGTGCCAGCAGCCAAGAGGCCCGGGTAGTCACTGAAGCTTTCTTT. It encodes CASSQEARVVTEAFF.

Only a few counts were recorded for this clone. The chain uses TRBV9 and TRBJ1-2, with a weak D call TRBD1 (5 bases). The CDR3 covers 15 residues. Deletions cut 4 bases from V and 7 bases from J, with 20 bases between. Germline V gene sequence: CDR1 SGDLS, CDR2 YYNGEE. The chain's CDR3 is CASSPWQGRSGGYTF. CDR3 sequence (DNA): TGTGCCAGCAGCCCCTGGCAGGGCCGGTCGGGTGGCTACACCTTC.